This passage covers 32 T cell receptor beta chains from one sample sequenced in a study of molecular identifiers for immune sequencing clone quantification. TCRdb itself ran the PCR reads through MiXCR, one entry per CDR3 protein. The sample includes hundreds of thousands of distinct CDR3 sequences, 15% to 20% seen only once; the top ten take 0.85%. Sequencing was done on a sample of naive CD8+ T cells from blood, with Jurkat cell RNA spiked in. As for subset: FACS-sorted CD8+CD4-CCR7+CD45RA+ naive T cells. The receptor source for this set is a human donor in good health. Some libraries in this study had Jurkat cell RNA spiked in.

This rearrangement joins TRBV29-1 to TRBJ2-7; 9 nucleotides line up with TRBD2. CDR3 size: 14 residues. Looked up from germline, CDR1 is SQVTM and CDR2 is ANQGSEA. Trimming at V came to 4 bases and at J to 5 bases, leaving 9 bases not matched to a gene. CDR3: CSVGGSGSRNEQYF. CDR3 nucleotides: TGCAGCGTTGGTGGTAGCGGGAGTAGAAACGAGCAGTACTTC.

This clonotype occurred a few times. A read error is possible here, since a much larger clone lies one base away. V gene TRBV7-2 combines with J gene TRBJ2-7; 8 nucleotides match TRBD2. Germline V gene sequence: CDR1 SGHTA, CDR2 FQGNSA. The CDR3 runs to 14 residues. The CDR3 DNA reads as TGTGCCAGCAGCTATAGCGGGACTCTGCCGGAGCAGCACTTC. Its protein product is CASSYSGTLPEQHF.

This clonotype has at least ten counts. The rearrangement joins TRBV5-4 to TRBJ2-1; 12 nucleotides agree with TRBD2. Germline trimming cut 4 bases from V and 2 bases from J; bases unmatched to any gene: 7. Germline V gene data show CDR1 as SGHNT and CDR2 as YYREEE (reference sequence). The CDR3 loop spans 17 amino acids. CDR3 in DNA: TGTGCCAGCAGCATAACTAGCGGGGGGCCGCCCTACAATGAGCAGTTCTTC. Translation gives CASSITSGGPPYNEQFF.

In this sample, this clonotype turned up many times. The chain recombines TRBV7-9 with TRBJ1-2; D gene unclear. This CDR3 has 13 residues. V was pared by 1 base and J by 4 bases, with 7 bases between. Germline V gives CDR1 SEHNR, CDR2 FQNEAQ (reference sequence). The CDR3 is CASSLDSLYGYTF. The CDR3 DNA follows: TGTGCCAGCAGCTTAGATTCGCTCTATGGCTACACCTTC. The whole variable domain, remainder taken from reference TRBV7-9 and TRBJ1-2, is DTGVSQNPRHKITKRGQNVTFRCDPISEHNRLYWYRQTLGQGPEFLTYFQNEAQLEKSRLLSDRFSAERPKGSFSTLEIQRTEQGDSAMYLCASSLDSLYGYTFGSGTRLTVV.

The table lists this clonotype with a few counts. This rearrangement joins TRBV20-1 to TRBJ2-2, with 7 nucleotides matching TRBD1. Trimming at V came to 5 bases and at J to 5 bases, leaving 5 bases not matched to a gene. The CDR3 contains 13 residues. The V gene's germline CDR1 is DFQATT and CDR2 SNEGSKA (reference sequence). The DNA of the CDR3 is TGCAGTGCTGGTCACAGGGGAACCGGGGAGCTGTTTTTT. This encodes CSAGHRGTGELFF.

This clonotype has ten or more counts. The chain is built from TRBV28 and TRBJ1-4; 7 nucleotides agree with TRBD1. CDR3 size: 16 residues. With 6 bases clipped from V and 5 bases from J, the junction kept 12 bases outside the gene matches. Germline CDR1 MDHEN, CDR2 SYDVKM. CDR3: CASSPWGDRVNEKLFF. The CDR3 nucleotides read TGTGCCAGCAGCCCGTGGGGGGACAGAGTGAATGAAAAACTGTTTTTT.

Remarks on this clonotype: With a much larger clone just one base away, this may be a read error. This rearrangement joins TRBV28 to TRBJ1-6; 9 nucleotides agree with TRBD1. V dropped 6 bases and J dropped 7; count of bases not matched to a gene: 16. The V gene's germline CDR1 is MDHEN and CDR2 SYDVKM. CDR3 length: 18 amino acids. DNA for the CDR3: TGTGCCAGCAGGAACACAGGGGGCGAAGTGCCTATCAATTCACCCCTCCACTTT. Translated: CASRNTGGEVPINSPLHF.

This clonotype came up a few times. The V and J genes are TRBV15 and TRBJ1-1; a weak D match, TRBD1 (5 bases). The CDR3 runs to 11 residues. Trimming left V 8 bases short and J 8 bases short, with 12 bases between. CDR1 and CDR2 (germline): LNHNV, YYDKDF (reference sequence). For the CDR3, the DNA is TGTGCCACCCAGGAAGGGACCGAAGCTTTCTTT. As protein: CATQEGTEAFF.

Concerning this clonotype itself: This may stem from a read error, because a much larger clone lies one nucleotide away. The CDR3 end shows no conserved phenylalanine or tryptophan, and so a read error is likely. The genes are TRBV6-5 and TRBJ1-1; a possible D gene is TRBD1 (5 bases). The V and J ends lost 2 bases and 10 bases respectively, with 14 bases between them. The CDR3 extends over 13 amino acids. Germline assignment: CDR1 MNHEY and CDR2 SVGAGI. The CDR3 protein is CASSYGGALGAFL. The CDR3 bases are TGTGCCAGCAGTTACGGCGGGGCCCTCGGAGCTTTCTTG.

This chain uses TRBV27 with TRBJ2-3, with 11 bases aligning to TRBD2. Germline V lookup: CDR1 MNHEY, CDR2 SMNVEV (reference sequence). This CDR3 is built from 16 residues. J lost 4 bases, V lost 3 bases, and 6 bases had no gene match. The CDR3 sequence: CASSLLLAGAADTQYF. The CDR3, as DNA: TGTGCCAGCAGTTTGCTACTAGCGGGAGCCGCAGATACGCAGTATTTT.

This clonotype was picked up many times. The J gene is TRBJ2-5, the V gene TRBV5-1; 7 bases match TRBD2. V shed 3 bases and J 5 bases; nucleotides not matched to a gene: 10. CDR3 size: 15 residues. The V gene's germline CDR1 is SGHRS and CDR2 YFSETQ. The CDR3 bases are TGCGCCAGCAGCTCAAAGCGGGATTTATGGGAGACCCAGTACTTC. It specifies CASSSKRDLWETQYF.

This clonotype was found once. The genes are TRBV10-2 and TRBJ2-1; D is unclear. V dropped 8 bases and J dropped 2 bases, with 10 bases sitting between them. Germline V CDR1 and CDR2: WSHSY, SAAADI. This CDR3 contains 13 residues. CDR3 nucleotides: TGCGCCAGCTGTCGGGTTACCTACAATGAGCAGTTCTTC. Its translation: CASCRVTYNEQFF.

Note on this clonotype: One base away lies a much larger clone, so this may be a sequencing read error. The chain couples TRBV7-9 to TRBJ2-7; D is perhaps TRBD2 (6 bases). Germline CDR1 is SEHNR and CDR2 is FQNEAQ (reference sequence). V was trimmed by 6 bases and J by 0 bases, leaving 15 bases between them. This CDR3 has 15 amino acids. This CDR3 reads CASRQTRDCSYEQYF. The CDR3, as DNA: TGTGCCAGCAGACAGACACGGGACTGCTCCTACGAGCAGTACTTC.

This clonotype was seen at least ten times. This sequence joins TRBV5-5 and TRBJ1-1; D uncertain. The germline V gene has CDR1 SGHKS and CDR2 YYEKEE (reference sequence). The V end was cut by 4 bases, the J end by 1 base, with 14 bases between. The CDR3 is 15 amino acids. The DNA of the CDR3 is TGTGCCAGCAGCCGTACGCCGCTGGGGAACACTGAAGCTTTCTTT. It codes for CASSRTPLGNTEAFF.

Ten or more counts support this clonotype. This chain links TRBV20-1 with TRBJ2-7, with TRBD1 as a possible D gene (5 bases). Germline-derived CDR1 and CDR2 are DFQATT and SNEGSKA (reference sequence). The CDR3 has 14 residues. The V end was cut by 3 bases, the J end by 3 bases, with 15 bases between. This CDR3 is CSARGTRDFYEQYF. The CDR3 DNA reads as TGCAGTGCTAGGGGTACCAGGGATTTCTACGAGCAGTACTTC.

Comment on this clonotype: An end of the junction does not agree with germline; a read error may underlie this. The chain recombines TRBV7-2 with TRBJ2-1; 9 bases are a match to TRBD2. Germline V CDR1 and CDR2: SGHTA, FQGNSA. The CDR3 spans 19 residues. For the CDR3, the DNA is TGTGCCAGCAGTTTCTGGGGTCTAGCGGGGAATCACTCCCACAATGAGCAGTTCTTC. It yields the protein CASSFWGLAGNHSHNEQFF.

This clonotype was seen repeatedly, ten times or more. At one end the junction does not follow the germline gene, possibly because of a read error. The CDR3 sequence is CASSLAVLGTQYF. The DNA of the CDR3 is TGTGCCAGCAGCTTAGCGGTGCTAGGGACCCAGTACTTC. The chain combines TRBV12-3 or TRBV12-4 with TRBJ2-5; TRBD2 is a possible D gene (6 bases). This CDR3 is built from 13 residues.

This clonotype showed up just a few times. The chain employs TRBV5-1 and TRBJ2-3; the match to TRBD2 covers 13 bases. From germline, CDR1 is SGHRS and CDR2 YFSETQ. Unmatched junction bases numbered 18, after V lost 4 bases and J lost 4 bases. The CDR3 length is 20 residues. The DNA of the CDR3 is TGCGCCAGCAGCGTAATTACCGGGACTAGCGGGGCCGCCGGTCCAGATACGCAGTATTTT. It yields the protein CASSVITGTSGAAGPDTQYF.

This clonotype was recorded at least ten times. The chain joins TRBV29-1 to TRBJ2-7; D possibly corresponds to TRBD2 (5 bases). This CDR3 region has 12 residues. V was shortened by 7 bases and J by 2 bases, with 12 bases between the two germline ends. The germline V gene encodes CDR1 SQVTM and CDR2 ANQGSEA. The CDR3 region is CSAGSTAYEQYF. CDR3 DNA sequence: TGCAGCGCGGGGAGTACGGCCTACGAGCAGTACTTC.

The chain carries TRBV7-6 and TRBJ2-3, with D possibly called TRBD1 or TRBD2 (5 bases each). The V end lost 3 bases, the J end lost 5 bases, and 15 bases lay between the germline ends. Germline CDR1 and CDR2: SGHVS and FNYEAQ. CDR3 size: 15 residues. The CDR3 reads CASSLGRGKVDTQYF. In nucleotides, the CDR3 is TGTGCCAGCAGCTTGGGCCGGGGCAAGGTAGATACGCAGTATTTT.

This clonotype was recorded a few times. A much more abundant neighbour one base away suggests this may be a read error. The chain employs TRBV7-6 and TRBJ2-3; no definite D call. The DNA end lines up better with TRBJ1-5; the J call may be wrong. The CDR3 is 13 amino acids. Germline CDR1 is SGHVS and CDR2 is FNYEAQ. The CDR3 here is CASSLEAADTQHF. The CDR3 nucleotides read TGTGCCAGCAGCTTAGAGGCGGCAGATACGCAGCATTTT.

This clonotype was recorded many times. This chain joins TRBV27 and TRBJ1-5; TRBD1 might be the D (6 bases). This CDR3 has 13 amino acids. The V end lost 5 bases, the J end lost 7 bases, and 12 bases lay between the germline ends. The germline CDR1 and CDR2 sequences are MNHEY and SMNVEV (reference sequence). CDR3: CASSIEGDQPQHF. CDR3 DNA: TGTGCCAGCAGTATCGAGGGGGACCAGCCCCAGCATTTT.

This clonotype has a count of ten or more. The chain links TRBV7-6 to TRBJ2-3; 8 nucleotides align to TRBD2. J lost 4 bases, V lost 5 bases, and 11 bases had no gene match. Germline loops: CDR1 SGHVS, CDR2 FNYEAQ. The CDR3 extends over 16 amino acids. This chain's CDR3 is CASSLLDSGEADTQYF. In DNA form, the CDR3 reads TGTGCCAGCAGCCTTCTGGATAGCGGGGAGGCAGATACGCAGTATTTT.

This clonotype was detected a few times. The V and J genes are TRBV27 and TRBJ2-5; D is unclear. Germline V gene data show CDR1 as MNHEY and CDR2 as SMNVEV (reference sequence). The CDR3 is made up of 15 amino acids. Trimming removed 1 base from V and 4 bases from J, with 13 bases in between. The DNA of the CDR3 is TGTGCCAGCAGTTTATACGGGCAGGTAGGAGAGACCCAGTACTTC. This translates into CASSLYGQVGETQYF.

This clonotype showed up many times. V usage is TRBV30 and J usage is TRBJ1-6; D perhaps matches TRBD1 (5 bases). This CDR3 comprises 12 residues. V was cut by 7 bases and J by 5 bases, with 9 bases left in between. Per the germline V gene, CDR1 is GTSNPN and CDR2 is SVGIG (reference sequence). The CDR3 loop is CASTVNNSPLHF. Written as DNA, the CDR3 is TGTGCCTCGACAGTCAATAATTCACCCCTCCACTTT.

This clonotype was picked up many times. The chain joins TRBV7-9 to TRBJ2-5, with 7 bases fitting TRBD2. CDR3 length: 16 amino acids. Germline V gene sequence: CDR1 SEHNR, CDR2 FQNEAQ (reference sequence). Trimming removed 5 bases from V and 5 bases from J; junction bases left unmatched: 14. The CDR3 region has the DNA TGTGCCAGCAGCGAAGGACTAGGACGGGTTAGTGAGACCCAGTACTTC. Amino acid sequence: CASSEGLGRVSETQYF.

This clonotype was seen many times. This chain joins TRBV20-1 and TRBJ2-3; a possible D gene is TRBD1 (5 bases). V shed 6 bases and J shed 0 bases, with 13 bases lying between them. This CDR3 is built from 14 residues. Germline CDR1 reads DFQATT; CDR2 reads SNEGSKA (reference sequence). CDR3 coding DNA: TGCAGTGCGGACGTCAGGACAAGCACAGATACGCAGTATTTT. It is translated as CSADVRTSTDTQYF.

The CDR3, as DNA: TGTGCCAGCAGCCACAGGGGTCAAGATCAGCCCCAGCATTTT. Its protein is CASSHRGQDQPQHF. The chain has TRBV27 and TRBJ1-5; 7 positions match TRBD1. Germline V CDR1 and CDR2: MNHEY, SMNVEV (reference sequence). The CDR3 extends over 14 amino acids. The trim removed 6 bases at V and 5 bases at J, leaving 7 bases unmatched.

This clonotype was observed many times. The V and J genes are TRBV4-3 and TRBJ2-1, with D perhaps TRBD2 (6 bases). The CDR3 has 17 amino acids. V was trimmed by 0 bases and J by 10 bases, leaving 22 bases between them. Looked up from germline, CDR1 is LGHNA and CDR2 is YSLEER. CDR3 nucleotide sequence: TGCGCCAGCAGCCAAGAACCTGTGTACGGCGGGCGGGGCGAGCAGTTCTTC. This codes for CASSQEPVYGGRGEQFF.

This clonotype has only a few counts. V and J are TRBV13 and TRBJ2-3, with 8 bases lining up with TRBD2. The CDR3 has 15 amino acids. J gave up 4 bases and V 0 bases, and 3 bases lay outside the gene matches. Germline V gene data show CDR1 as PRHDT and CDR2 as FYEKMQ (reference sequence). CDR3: CASSLGFSGADTQYF. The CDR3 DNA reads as TGTGCCAGCAGCTTAGGGTTTAGCGGGGCAGATACGCAGTATTTT.

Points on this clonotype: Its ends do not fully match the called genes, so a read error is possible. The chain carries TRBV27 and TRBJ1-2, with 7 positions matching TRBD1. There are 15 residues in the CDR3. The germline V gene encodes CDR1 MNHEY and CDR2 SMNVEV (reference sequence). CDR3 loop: CVSRGADRLKYGYTF. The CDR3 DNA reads TGTGTCAGCAGGGGGGCCGACAGGCTTAAATATGGCTACACCTTC.

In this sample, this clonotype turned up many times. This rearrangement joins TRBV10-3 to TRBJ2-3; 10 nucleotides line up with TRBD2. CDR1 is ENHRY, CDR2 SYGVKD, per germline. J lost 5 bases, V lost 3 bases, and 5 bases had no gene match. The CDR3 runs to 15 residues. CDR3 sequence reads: CAISESAGGQDTQYF. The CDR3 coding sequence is TGTGCCATCAGTGAATCAGCGGGGGGGCAAGATACGCAGTATTTT.